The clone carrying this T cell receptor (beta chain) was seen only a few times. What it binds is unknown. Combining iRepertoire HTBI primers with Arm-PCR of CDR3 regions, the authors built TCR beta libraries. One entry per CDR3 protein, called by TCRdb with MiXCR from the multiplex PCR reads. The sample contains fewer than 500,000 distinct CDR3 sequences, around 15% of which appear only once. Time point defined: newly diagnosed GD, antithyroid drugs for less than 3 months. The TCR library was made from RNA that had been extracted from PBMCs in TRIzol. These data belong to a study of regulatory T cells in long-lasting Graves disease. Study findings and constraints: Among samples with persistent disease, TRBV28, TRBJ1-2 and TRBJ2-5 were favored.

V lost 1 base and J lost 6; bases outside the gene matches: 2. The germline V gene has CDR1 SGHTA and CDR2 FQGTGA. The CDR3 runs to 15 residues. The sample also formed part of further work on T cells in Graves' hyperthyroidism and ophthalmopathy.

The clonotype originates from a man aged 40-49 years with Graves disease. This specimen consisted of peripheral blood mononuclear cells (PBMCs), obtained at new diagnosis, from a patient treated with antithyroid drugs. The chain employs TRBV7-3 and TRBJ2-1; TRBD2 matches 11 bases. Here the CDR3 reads CASSLIAGGLNEQFF. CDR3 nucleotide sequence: TGTGCCAGCAGCTTAATAGCGGGAGGGCTCAATGAGCAGTTCTTC.